This T cell receptor beta chain is drawn from a study of CD4 T cells in relation to SARS-CoV-2 and coronaviruses listed by TCRdb under 2021. Broadly, across the study: In the ViraFEST assay, PBMCs were cultured with antigen for nine to ten days, after which TCR beta CDR3s were sequenced to identify clonal expansions specific to the antigen. A different, Illumina-based TCR-beta assay was used to sequence expansion assays from other donors in the study. The Adaptive Biotechnologies TCR-sequencing kit was used to sequence samples from a few pre-COVID donors and the naive versus memory experiments, whereas other data were Illumina-based. Shared crossreactive spike epitopes were mapped to their HLA restriction using patient-derived lymphoblastoid cell lines. At the level of individual TCR clonotypes, the study evaluated whether memory CD4+ T cells crossreact between the spike proteins of SARS-CoV-2 and those of common cold coronaviruses. An HIV-1 Nef peptide pool or a no-peptide culture served as the negative reference condition.

CD4+ T cells from unexposed donors were collected before the COVID-19 pandemic (2011-2018). After more than nine days of culture, CD4+ T cells were isolated with the EasySep CD4+ T cell isolation kit. As cell numbers permitted, CD4+ T cells from unexposed donors were tested for reactivity to SARS-CoV-2 S and N and to four common cold coronavirus spike pools. Approximately 1.8 million PBMCs per well were cultured in IMDM with roughly 5% human AB serum and around 10 IU/ml IL-2. Half of the culture medium was replaced with fresh IL-2-containing medium on days 3 and 7. In general, every peptide culture condition was set up in three replicate wells. The leukapheresis product for the unexposed donors was obtained through commercial purchase. Ficoll-Paque PLUS gradient centrifugation was used to isolate PBMCs from leukapheresis product or whole blood. The PBMCs went either fresh into the expansion assay or into cryopreservation at -140 degrees C. The QIAamp Micro DNA Kit was used to extract genomic DNA from the CD4+ T cells.

In the germline V gene, CDR1 corresponds to KGHDR and CDR2 to SFDVKD. The CDR3 measures 16 amino acids from cysteine to phenylalanine. The DNA shown is the 48-base CDR3, in frame from base 1. V is cut back by 0 bases and J by 7 bases, with 4 bases in the junction unmatched. What the research found in general, with its limitations: Roughly 60% of donors had memory CD4+ clonotypes that crossrecognized SARS-CoV-2 and at least one common cold coronavirus spike. Significantly weaker SARS-CoV-2-driven expansion was shown by crossreactive clones than by monoreactive clones, consistent with antigenic imprinting. Since the crossreactivity analysis centred on spike protein, crossreactivity against other viral proteins was not assessed. No donor contributed both pre-pandemic and post-infection samples, which limited tracing the source of pre-existing responses. Small numbers of patients and of tested TCRs were a limitation of the study.

The library came from the immunoSEQ multiplex PCR assay. The source study handled its data this way. During preprocessing, nonproductive sequences were removed, as were CDR3s that did not start with C, did not end with F or W, or were shorter than 7 amino acids. Antigen-specific clonotypes were called with the MANAFEST web app on the basis of expansion relative to the reference and to other culture wells. To be counted as positive, a clone had to show significant expansion compared with the reference culture, at an FDR below 0.05, in 2 of 3 replicate wells. A further requirement for positive clones was significant expansion compared with all other tandem wells, along with an odds ratio above 5. Pairwise Levenshtein distance, computed with the stringdist R package after three terminal residues were trimmed from each end, was used as the measure of CDR3 homology. The immuneACCESS repertoire file appears here via TCRdb, limited to in-frame rearrangements. These files lack a portion of the clones; in checked studies, under half of the deficit traces to unresolved V genes, and the cause of the others is not known. D and trimming were read from the DNA, whereas the V and J calls and clone size are those reported in that table. The sample table holds about 18,000 clones, of which roughly 80% were seen once. The top ten clonotypes cover roughly a quarter of the sample.

As regards this clone: The antigen it recognizes is unknown. Per-nucleotide qualities are absent, and no much larger clonotype sits a single base away.

In this chain, TRBV24-1 is recombined with TRBJ2-2, and 10 bases in between align with TRBD2. This TCR was recovered from a human donor in good health. The source material was CD4+ T cells from PBMCs, cultured in vitro. The bases read TGTGCCACCAGTGATTTGAATAGCGGGAGGTTCGGGGAGCTGTTTTTT. It encodes CATSDLNSGRFGELFF.